This TCR beta chain was found in a study of blood T cell repertoires in COVID-19. Turning to the study itself: The cDNA or gDNA used as material had been derived from T cells, B-cell-depleted T cells, or PBMCs.

Authors' methods: How many nucleated cells were present was estimated from reference gene primer amplification. Using immunoSEQ multiplex PCR, the repertoire was profiled, and TCRdb retains in-frame clones only, with some absent. The V and J calls and clone size are taken from that table; D and trimming were inferred from the DNA. The table records approximately 210,000 clones, over 65% of them present only once. What was sequenced was peripheral blood. The receptor's source is a woman aged 70-85 years with active or convalescent COVID-19.

The CDR3 spells CASSIDPDSPLHF. DNA of the CDR3: TGTGCCAGCAGTATAGATCCGGATTCACCCCTCCACTTT. This sequence joins TRBV27 and TRBJ1-6; no clear D. CDR1 is MNHEY, CDR2 SMNVEV, per germline (reference sequence). The length of the CDR3 is 13 residues. Trimming shortened V by 5 bases and J by 8 bases, and 10 bases separated the two germline ends.